This T cell receptor (beta chain) was observed in a study of blood T cell repertoires in COVID-19. The assay was immunoSEQ multiplex PCR, and TCRdb's table has in-frame clones only and misses some. Here the sample spans under 200,000 clones, over 75% being singletons. Germline assignment: CDR1 GTSNPN and CDR2 SVGIG (reference sequence). Trimming at V came to 1 base and at J to 4 bases, leaving 4 bases not matched to a gene. There are 16 residues in the CDR3. The sample taken for sequencing was peripheral blood. The chain has TRBV30 and TRBJ2-1; 13 nucleotides match TRBD2. This TCR was recovered from a man aged 40-49 years with active or convalescent COVID-19. The CDR3 sequence is CAWSARLAGGYNEQFF. CDR3 nucleotide sequence: TGTGCCTGGAGTGCACGACTAGCGGGGGGTTACAATGAGCAGTTCTTC. The full variable domain, with the rest looked up from reference TRBV30 and TRBJ2-1, is SQTIHQWPATLVQPVGSPLSLECTVEGTSNPNLYWYRQAAGRGLQLLFYSVGIGQISSEVPQNLSASRPQDRQFILSSKKLLLSDSGFYLCAWSARLAGGYNEQFFGPGTRLTVL.